This TCR beta chain comes out of a study of T cells expressing NK-cell markers. Across the whole study: The TCR beta repertoires were obtained from sorted CD3+CD56+NKG2C+, CD3+CD56+NKG2C- and CD3+CD56-NKG2C+ T cells. The eight sequenced donors comprised seven who were HCMV-seropositive and one who was seronegative.

The CDR3 is 13 residues long. TCRdb reprocessed the 5' RACE reads and stores each CDR3 protein as one record, lacking DNA. The sample data list a few hundred thousand distinct CDR3 sequences. The TCR comes from a young man in good health. The specimen sequenced was blood T cells: a sorted CD56 or NKG2C T cell subset, CD4+ or CD8+ T cells, or bulk PBMC T cells (not recorded which). The chain carries TRBV12-3 or TRBV12-4 and TRBJ2-2; TCRdb proposes TRBD2, but this gene call is untestable without DNA. CDR3 sequence: CASRKREAGELFF.